This T cell receptor (beta chain) came from a study of control samples from healthy donors and cancer patients. Sequencing was performed with immunoSEQ multiplex PCR; in TCRdb, only in-frame clones are kept and a portion is missing. The sample holds about 170,000 clones, roughly 91% seen once. Germline-derived CDR1 and CDR2 are SGHKS and YYEKEE (reference sequence). The CDR3 is made up of 13 amino acids. Germline trimming cut 5 bases from V and 7 bases from J; bases unmatched to any gene: 6. The genes are TRBV5-5 and TRBJ1-1, with 9 bases matching TRBD1. This clonotype was obtained from a woman in her 30s in good health. Sequencing was carried out using blood. In DNA form, the CDR3 reads TGTGCCAGCAGATGGGACAGGGTGAGTGAAGCTTTCTTT. This translates into CASRWDRVSEAFF.